Each of the 24 T cell receptor beta chains below was sequenced from the same sample in a study of shared clonotypes between healthy human individuals. CD8 cells classed as naive were CD45RO-negative and positively selected for CCR7, excluding terminally differentiated effector memory CD45RA+ cells. Profiled with immunoSEQ multiplex PCR; TCRdb holds only in-frame clones, not every one. The data contain hundreds of thousands of clones, about 95% of them singletons. Sequencing input: naive CD8+ T cells sorted from blood. The receptors stem from a woman under 40 in good health.

The chain employs TRBV5-4 and TRBJ1-2; D unresolved. Germline V gene sequence: CDR1 SGHNT, CDR2 YYREEE (reference sequence). Trimming took off 4 bases at V and 2 bases at J, with 15 bases between the two ends. The CDR3 totals 15 residues. The CDR3 DNA sequence: TGTGCCAGCAGCCCGGGAGGCAGACTCAACTATGGCTACACCTTC. It specifies CASSPGGRLNYGYTF. Using reference TRBV5-4 and TRBJ1-2 for the parts outside the CDR3, the full variable domain is ETGVTQSPTHLIKTRGQQVTLRCSSQSGHNTVSWYQQALGQGPQFIFQYYREEENGRGNFPPRFSGLQFPNYSSELNVNALELDDSALYLCASSPGGRLNYGYTFGSGTRLTVV.

The chain recombines TRBV27 with TRBJ1-1, with 12 bases matching TRBD1. V was clipped by 4 bases and J by 3 bases; unmatched bases: 9. CDR1 is MNHEY and CDR2 is SMNVEV in the germline V gene (reference sequence). The CDR3 runs 17 residues. CDR3 nucleotides: TGTGCCAGCAGTTCGGGGACAGGGGGCATTAAGGACACTGAAGCTTTCTTT. Residues: CASSSGTGGIKDTEAFF.

The V and J genes are TRBV9 and TRBJ2-1; D remains ambiguous. The V gene lost 4 bases and the J gene lost 5 bases, with 10 bases spanning the gap. The CDR3 extends over 13 amino acids. Looked up from germline, CDR1 is SGDLS and CDR2 is YYNGEE. The CDR3 nucleotides are TGTGCCAGCAGCCTAGACGACCACAATGAGCAGTTCTTC. This encodes CASSLDDHNEQFF.

The chain recombines TRBV2 with TRBJ2-7; 8 bases are a match to TRBD1. This CDR3 spans 16 amino acids. Per germline, CDR1 SNHLY and CDR2 FYNNEI. V lost 3 bases, J lost 3 bases, and 10 bases stayed unmatched. CDR3 protein: CASSDLPGQGYYEQYF. The CDR3 nucleotides are TGTGCCAGCAGTGACCTCCCAGGACAGGGCTACTACGAGCAGTACTTC.

V gene TRBV7-9 combines with J gene TRBJ2-3; D is uncertain. Between the trimmed V and J ends, which lost 7 bases and 2 bases, there was a span of 22 bases. CDR1 SEHNR and CDR2 FQNEAQ come from the germline V gene (reference sequence). The CDR3 covers 17 residues. CDR3 residues: CASILSRVATLTDTQYF. CDR3 sequence (DNA): TGTGCCAGCATCCTAAGTAGGGTAGCTACTCTCACAGATACGCAGTATTTT.

This clone was detected once. The chain has TRBV28 and TRBJ2-7; 7 nucleotides line up with TRBD1. CDR1 is MDHEN and CDR2 is SYDVKM in the germline V gene. V gave up 5 bases and J gave up 1 base; unmatched junction bases: 14. The CDR3 runs 17 residues. DNA of the CDR3: TGTGCCAGCAGTCCCTTCGGGACAGCATGGACTTCCTACGAGCAGTACTTC. Protein sequence: CASSPFGTAWTSYEQYF.

The chain employs TRBV4-2 and TRBJ1-1, with D uncertain. Germline assignment: CDR1 LGHNA and CDR2 YNFKEQ. The CDR3 covers 13 residues. Trimming cost V 4 bases and J 4 bases, with 10 bases left between them. CDR3 in amino acids: CASSLVGGTEAFF. CDR3 DNA: TGTGCCAGCAGCCTGGTGGGAGGCACTGAAGCTTTCTTT.

The gene calls are TRBV5-6 and TRBJ2-2; D is possibly TRBD1 (6 bases). Per the germline V gene, CDR1 is SGHDT and CDR2 is YYEEEE. The CDR3 is made up of 15 amino acids. V lost 3 bases, J lost 6 bases, and 15 bases lay in between. The CDR3 DNA reads TGTGCCAGCAGCTGGGCACAGGGTTCGCCCGGGGAGCTGTTTTTT. Its protein is CASSWAQGSPGELFF.

This clone was seen only once. This rearrangement joins TRBV4-1 to TRBJ2-7; 9 bases align to TRBD2. The CDR3 is made up of 16 amino acids. Germline CDR1 and CDR2: MGHRA and YSYEKL. With 0 bases clipped from V and 1 base from J, the junction kept 4 bases outside the gene matches. The CDR3 sequence is CASSQDRAGGSYEQYF. The CDR3, as DNA: TGCGCCAGCAGCCAAGATCGGGCGGGAGGGTCCTACGAGCAGTACTTC.

J is TRBJ2-7 and V is TRBV11-3; no clear D gene. The CDR3 covers 12 residues. V was shortened by 5 bases and J by 4 bases, with 9 bases between the two germline ends. Germline V gene data show CDR1 as SGHNT and CDR2 as YENEEA. CDR3 nucleotides: TGTGCCAGCAGCCAGGAGAGTTACGAGCAGTACTTC. Amino acids: CASSQESYEQYF.

The genes are TRBV4-1 and TRBJ2-3, with 14 nucleotides matching TRBD2. CDR1 MGHRA and CDR2 YSYEKL come from the germline V gene. This CDR3 is built from 15 residues. V lost 6 bases to trimming and J lost 3 bases; unmatched junction nucleotides: 2. For the CDR3, the DNA is TGCGCCAGCAGGCGACTAGCGGGAGGGACAGATACGCAGTATTTT. It yields the protein CASRRLAGGTDTQYF.

The rearrangement joins TRBV4-1 to TRBJ1-1; unclear D gene. This CDR3 is built from 13 residues. Trimming removed 4 bases from V and 7 bases from J, with 13 bases in between. Germline CDR1 MGHRA, CDR2 YSYEKL. This CDR3 reads CASSLLGGGEAFF. CDR3 DNA: TGCGCCAGCAGCCTCCTGGGTGGAGGTGAAGCTTTCTTT.

This chain uses TRBV7-2 with TRBJ2-1; D ambiguous. V was shortened by 1 base and J by 7 bases, with 5 bases between the two germline ends. The CDR3 length is 12 residues. CDR1 is SGHTA, CDR2 FQGNSA, per germline. The CDR3 DNA reads TGTGCCAGCAGCTTAGAAGGGAATGAGCAGTTCTTC. Translated: CASSLEGNEQFF. Looking up the rest from reference TRBV7-2 and TRBJ2-1 gives the full variable domain: GAGVSQSPSNKVTEKGKDVELRCDPISGHTALYWYRQSLGQGLEFLIYFQGNSAPDKSGLPSDRFSAERTGGSVSTLTIQRTQQEDSAVYLCASSLEGNEQFFGPGTRLTVL.

This clone was seen a single time. The rearrangement joins TRBV19 to TRBJ2-2; 9 nucleotides align to TRBD2. V lost 7 bases to trimming and J lost 6 bases; unmatched junction nucleotides: 18. The germline V gene has CDR1 LNHDA and CDR2 SQIVND (reference sequence). The CDR3 loop spans 18 amino acids. CDR3 in amino acids: CASKMGLAGSKEAGELFF. In nucleotides, the CDR3 is TGTGCCAGTAAGATGGGTCTAGCGGGAAGTAAAGAGGCCGGGGAGCTGTTTTTT. Looking up the rest from reference TRBV19 and TRBJ2-2 gives the full variable domain: DGGITQSPKYLFRKEGQNVTLSCEQNLNHDAMYWYRQDPGQGLRLIYYSQIVNDFQKGDIAEGYSVSREKKESFPLTVTSAQKNPTAFYLCASKMGLAGSKEAGELFFGEGSRLTVL.

V and J are TRBV28 and TRBJ2-7, with 8 positions matching TRBD2. This CDR3 is 14 amino acids long. Looked up from germline, CDR1 is MDHEN and CDR2 is SYDVKM. Germline trimming cut 5 bases from V and 5 bases from J; bases unmatched to any gene: 8. This CDR3 reads CASSRAGVVHEQYF. For the CDR3, the DNA is TGTGCCAGCAGTAGAGCGGGAGTTGTCCACGAGCAGTACTTC. Full variable domain (outside the CDR3, taken from reference TRBV28 and TRBJ2-7): DVKVTQSSRYLVKRTGEKVFLECVQDMDHENMFWYRQDPGLGLRLIYFSYDVKMKEKGDIPEGYSVSREKKERFSLILESASTNQTSMYLCASSRAGVVHEQYFGPGTRLTVT.

The genes are TRBV28 and TRBJ2-7, with a possible D match to TRBD2 (5 bases). Germline loops: CDR1 MDHEN, CDR2 SYDVKM. The CDR3 is made up of 14 amino acids. The V and J ends lost 2 bases and 3 bases respectively, with 11 bases between them. Here the CDR3 DNA reads TGTGCCAGCAGTTTAGGGAGACAATACTACGAGCAGTACTTC. Protein sequence: CASSLGRQYYEQYF.

This chain joins TRBV19 and TRBJ1-2, with D possibly matching TRBD1 (5 bases). Germline CDR1 is LNHDA and CDR2 is SQIVND (reference sequence). The CDR3 contains 14 residues. Trimming cost V 10 bases and J 4 bases, with 19 bases left between them. CDR3 region: CATQGQGGSYGYTF. CDR3 bases: TGTGCCACCCAAGGGCAGGGTGGAAGCTATGGCTACACCTTC.

The chain combines TRBV5-1 with TRBJ2-7; D is unresolved. Germline V gives CDR1 SGHRS, CDR2 YFSETQ. This CDR3 is 14 amino acids long. Trimming removed 2 bases at V and 5 bases at J, with 14 bases between. The CDR3 region is CASSFRTEKDEQYF. The CDR3 bases are TGCGCCAGCAGCTTCCGGACGGAGAAGGACGAGCAGTACTTC.

V is TRBV6-5 and J is TRBJ2-5; the D gene is possibly TRBD1 (6 bases). V dropped 6 bases and J dropped 5 bases, with 13 bases sitting between them. CDR1 and CDR2 from the germline V gene are MNHEY and SVGAGI. The CDR3 totals 13 residues. The CDR3 here is CASRSGVGETQYF. The CDR3 region has the DNA TGTGCCAGCAGATCAGGGGTCGGGGAGACCCAGTACTTC.

For this clone: The identical CDR3 is also encoded by other nucleotide sequences in the sample. The chain employs TRBV5-1 and TRBJ2-1, with D possibly matching TRBD2 (6 bases). Trimming shortened V by 4 bases and J by 3 bases, and 14 bases separated the two germline ends. The germline V gene encodes CDR1 SGHRS and CDR2 YFSETQ. The CDR3 is 15 residues long. The CDR3 here is CASSLRLGSYNEQFF. The CDR3, as DNA: TGCGCCAGCAGCCTTCGACTAGGGAGCTACAATGAGCAGTTCTTC.

Note on this clone: Other nucleotide sequences from this sample produce the same CDR3. The gene calls are TRBV5-4 and TRBJ2-4; no definite D call. CDR3 length: 14 amino acids. Germline-derived CDR1 and CDR2 are SGHNT and YYREEE (reference sequence). V was shortened by 2 bases and J by 0 bases, with 6 bases between the two germline ends. The CDR3 bases are TGTGCCAGCAGCTTAGCACTAGCCAAAAACATTCAGTACTTC. This translates into CASSLALAKNIQYF.

The chain has TRBV6-1 and TRBJ1-5; D remains unclear. Germline CDR1 reads MNHNS; CDR2 reads SASEGT. V dropped 1 base and J dropped 0 bases, with 10 bases sitting between them. The CDR3 is made up of 16 amino acids. In nucleotides, the CDR3 is TGTGCCAGCAGTGAAGTCCCCGGGTATAGCAATCAGCCCCAGCATTTT. Translating it yields CASSEVPGYSNQPQHF.

This chain connects TRBV6-6 to TRBJ2-7; 8 nucleotides align to TRBD2. This CDR3 region has 14 residues. V shed 4 bases and J 5 bases; nucleotides not matched to a gene: 7. Germline V lookup: CDR1 MNHNY, CDR2 SVGAGI (reference sequence). The CDR3 protein is CASSLGLGNHEQYF. The CDR3 DNA is TGTGCCAGCAGTTTGGGACTAGGTAACCACGAGCAGTACTTC.

The chain has TRBV4-1 and TRBJ2-1, with 9 positions matching TRBD2. Germline values: CDR1 MGHRA, CDR2 YSYEKL. The CDR3 totals 18 residues. Trimming removed 3 bases from V and 0 bases from J; junction bases left unmatched: 9. CDR3 DNA: TGCGCCAGCAGCCAGACTAGCGGCTCTAGTAGCTCCTACAATGAGCAGTTCTTC. This gives the protein CASSQTSGSSSSYNEQFF.